These 7 T cell receptor beta chains came from one sample sequenced in a study of blood T cell repertoires in COVID-19. Generated by immunoSEQ multiplex PCR, the TCRdb table keeps only in-frame clones and is missing some. This repertoire shows 50,000 to 60,000 clones, 83% found once; its top ten account for approximately 15%. The sample was peripheral blood. The receptors were sampled from a man in his forties or fifties with acute or convalescent COVID-19.

V gene TRBV19 combines with J gene TRBJ1-2; tentative D call: TRBD1 (6 bases). Germline V CDR1 and CDR2: LNHDA, SQIVND (reference sequence). Trimming cost V 5 bases and J 4 bases, with 11 bases left between them. The CDR3 length is 13 residues. The CDR3 reads CASSQQGRYGYTF. CDR3 bases: TGTGCCAGTAGTCAACAGGGTCGCTATGGCTACACCTTC.

The rearrangement joins TRBV21-1 to TRBJ1-4; the tabulated D call, TRBD1, remains unverified against the DNA. TRBV21-1 is classified as a pseudogene. This CDR3 is 17 amino acids long. The DNA for the CDR3 is TGTGCCAGCAGCAAAGGGCGCGGAAGGACATGGGTTGAAAAACTGTTTTTT. This translates into CASSKGRGRTWVEKLFF.

V gene TRBV12-3 or TRBV12-4 combines with J gene TRBJ1-1; weak D call: TRBD1 (6 bases). Trimming took 7 bases from V and 4 from J, leaving 13 bases between them. CDR3 length equals 13 residues. CDR3 residues: CASIAQGITEAFF. CDR3 nucleotides: TGTGCCAGCATCGCCCAGGGGATCACTGAAGCTTTCTTT.

This chain links TRBV19 with TRBJ1-3; D gene uncertain. The CDR3 contains 13 residues. Germline lookup yields CDR1 LNHDA and CDR2 SQIVND (reference sequence). The germline V and J ends were trimmed by 6 bases and 4 bases, with 10 bases remaining between them. Here the CDR3 DNA reads TGTGCCAGTAGATCAGAAATCGGAAACACCATATATTTT. It specifies CASRSEIGNTIYF.

The chain carries TRBV19 and TRBJ1-4, with 7 nucleotides matching TRBD1. The CDR3 is 13 amino acids. Trimming took 11 bases from V and 3 from J; bases not matched to a gene: 6. CDR1 and CDR2 from the germline V gene are LNHDA and SQIVND (reference sequence). As DNA, the CDR3 is TGTGCCGTGAGACAGGGAGCTAATGAAAAACTGTTTTTT. It translates to CAVRQGANEKLFF.

The genes are TRBV19 and TRBJ2-2, with 7 positions matching TRBD1. Trimming at V came to 4 bases and at J to 6 bases, leaving 2 bases not matched to a gene. This CDR3 comprises 13 residues. CDR1 is LNHDA, CDR2 SQIVND, per germline (reference sequence). The CDR3 region is CASSTDRAGELFF. CDR3 DNA sequence: TGTGCCAGTAGTACTGACAGGGCCGGGGAGCTGTTTTTT.

The J gene is TRBJ2-7, the V gene TRBV18, with 16 bases that match TRBD2. V shed 3 bases and J 6 bases; nucleotides not matched to a gene: 8. There are 17 residues in the CDR3. Per the germline V gene, CDR1 is KGHSH and CDR2 is LQKENI. CDR3 nucleotides: TGTGCCAGCTCACCCCAGGGACTAGCGGGAGGGTATGGCGAGCAGTACTTC. It encodes CASSPQGLAGGYGEQYF.